This T cell receptor (beta chain) was sequenced during a study of blood T cell repertoires in COVID-19. Here immunoSEQ multiplex PCR was the method, and the copy in TCRdb shows in-frame clones only, minus some. The table includes around 260,000 clones, roughly 80% detected once. V was pared by 1 base and J by 8 bases, with 5 bases of the junction left unmatched. In germline, CDR1 is SGHRS, CDR2 YFSETQ. CDR3 size: 14 residues. Participants came from about 24 US areas, aged roughly 18 to 89 years. The chain combines TRBV5-1 with TRBJ2-1, with 8 positions matching TRBD2. The sequencing sample was made of PBMCs or T cells enriched from blood (not recorded which). This TCR was sampled from a man aged 30 to 39 with acute COVID-19. For the CDR3, the DNA is TGCGCCAGCAGCTTGACGGGGGGGACACATGAGCAGTTCTTC. This translates into CASSLTGGTHEQFF.